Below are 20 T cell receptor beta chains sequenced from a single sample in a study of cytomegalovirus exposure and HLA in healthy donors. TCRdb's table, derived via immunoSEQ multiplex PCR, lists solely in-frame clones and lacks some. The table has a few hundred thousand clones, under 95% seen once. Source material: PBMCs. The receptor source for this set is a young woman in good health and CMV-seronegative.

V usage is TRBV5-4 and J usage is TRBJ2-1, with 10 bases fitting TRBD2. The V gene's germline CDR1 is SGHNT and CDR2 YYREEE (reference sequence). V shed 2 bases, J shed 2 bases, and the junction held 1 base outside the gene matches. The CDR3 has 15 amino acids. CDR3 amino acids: CASSFTSGAYNEQFF. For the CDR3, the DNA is TGTGCCAGCAGCTTCACTAGCGGGGCCTACAATGAGCAGTTCTTC. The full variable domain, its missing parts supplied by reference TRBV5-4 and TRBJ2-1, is ETGVTQSPTHLIKTRGQQVTLRCSSQSGHNTVSWYQQALGQGPQFIFQYYREEENGRGNFPPRFSGLQFPNYSSELNVNALELDDSALYLCASSFTSGAYNEQFFGPGTRLTVL.

The CDR3 reads CASRPDRDLGYTF. The CDR3 DNA reads TGTGCCAGCAGACCGGACAGGGATTTAGGCTACACCTTC. The chain carries TRBV5-6 and TRBJ1-2; 8 nucleotides align to TRBD1. V lost 5 bases, J lost 8 bases, and 8 bases stayed unmatched. Looked up from germline, CDR1 is SGHDT and CDR2 is YYEEEE. This CDR3 is 13 amino acids long.

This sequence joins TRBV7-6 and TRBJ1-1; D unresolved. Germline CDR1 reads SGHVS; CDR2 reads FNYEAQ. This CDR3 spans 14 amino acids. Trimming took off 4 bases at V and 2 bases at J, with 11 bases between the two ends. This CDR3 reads CASSSQAFNTEAFF. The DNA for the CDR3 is TGTGCCAGCAGCTCGCAGGCGTTCAACACTGAAGCTTTCTTT.

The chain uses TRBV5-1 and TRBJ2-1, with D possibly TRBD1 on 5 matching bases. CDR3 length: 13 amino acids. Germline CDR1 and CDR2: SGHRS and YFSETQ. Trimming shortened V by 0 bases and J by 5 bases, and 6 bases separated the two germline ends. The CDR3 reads CASSLVGDNEQFF. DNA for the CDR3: TGCGCCAGCAGCTTGGTAGGGGACAATGAGCAGTTCTTC.

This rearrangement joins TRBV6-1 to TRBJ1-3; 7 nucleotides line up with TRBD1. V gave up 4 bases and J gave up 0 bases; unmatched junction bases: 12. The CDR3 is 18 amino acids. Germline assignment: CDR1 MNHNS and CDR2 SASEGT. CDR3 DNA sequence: TGTGCCAGCAGTGCCTATGGTTCGGACAGGAGCTCTGGAAACACCATATATTTT. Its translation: CASSAYGSDRSSGNTIYF.

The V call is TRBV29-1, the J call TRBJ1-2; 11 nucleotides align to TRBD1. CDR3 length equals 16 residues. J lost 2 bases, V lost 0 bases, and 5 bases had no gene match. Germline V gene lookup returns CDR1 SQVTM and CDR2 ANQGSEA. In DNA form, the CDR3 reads TGCAGCGTTGAAGAGACCCGGACAGGGGGCAACTATGGCTACACCTTC. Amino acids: CSVEETRTGGNYGYTF.

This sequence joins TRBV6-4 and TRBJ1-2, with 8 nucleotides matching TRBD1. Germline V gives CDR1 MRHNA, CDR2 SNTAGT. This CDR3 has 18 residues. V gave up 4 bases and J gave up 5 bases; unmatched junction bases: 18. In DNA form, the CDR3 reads TGTGCCAGCAGTGGCCCTAGACAGGGGACCTTTGAGGGGTATGGCTACACCTTC. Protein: CASSGPRQGTFEGYGYTF.

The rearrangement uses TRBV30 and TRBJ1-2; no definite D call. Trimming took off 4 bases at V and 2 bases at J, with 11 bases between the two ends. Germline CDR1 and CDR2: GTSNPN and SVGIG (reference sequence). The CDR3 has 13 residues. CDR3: CAWNRGENYGYTF. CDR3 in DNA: TGTGCCTGGAATCGCGGGGAAAACTATGGCTACACCTTC.

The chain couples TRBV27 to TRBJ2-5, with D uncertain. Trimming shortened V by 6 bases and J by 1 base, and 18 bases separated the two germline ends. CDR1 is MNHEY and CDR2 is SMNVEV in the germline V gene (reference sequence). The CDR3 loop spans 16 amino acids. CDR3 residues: CASSFYFAAPQETQYF. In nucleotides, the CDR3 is TGTGCCAGCAGCTTCTACTTTGCGGCCCCCCAAGAGACCCAGTACTTC.

CDR3 DNA sequence: TGTGCCAGCAGTTCCCGACTAGCGGGAGCTTACGAGCAGTACTTC. Its protein product is CASSSRLAGAYEQYF. This chain uses TRBV27 with TRBJ2-7, with TRBD2 matching 12 bases. Germline V CDR1 and CDR2: MNHEY, SMNVEV (reference sequence). The CDR3 is made up of 15 amino acids. V lost 4 bases, J lost 4 bases, and 5 bases stayed unmatched.

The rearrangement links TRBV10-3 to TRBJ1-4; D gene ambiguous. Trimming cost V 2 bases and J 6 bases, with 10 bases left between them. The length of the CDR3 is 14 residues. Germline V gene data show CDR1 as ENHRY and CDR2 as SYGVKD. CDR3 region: CAISEGHGDEKLFF. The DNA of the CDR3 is TGTGCCATCAGTGAGGGCCACGGAGATGAAAAACTGTTTTTT.

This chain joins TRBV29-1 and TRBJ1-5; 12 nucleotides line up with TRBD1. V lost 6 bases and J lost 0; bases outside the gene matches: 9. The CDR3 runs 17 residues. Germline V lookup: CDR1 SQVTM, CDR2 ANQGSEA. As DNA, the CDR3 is TGCAGCGTCTCCGGGACAGGGGGCCGTTATAGCAATCAGCCCCAGCATTTT. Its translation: CSVSGTGGRYSNQPQHF. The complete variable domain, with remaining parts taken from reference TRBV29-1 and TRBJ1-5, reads SAVISQKPSRDICQRGTSLTIQCQVDSQVTMMFWYRQQPGQSLTLIATANQGSEATYESGFVIDKFPISRPNLTFSTLTVSNMSPEDSSIYLCSVSGTGGRYSNQPQHFGDGTRLSIL.

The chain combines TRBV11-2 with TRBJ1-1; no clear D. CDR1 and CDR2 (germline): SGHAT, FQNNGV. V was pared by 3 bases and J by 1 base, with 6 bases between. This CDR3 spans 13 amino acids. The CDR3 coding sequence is TGTGCCAGCAGCTTTGGGAGGAACACTGAAGCTTTCTTT. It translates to CASSFGRNTEAFF.

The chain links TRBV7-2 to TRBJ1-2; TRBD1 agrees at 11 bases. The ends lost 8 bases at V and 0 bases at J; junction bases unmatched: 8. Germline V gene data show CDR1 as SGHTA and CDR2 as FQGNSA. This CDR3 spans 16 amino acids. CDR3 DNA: TGTGCCAGCCGCCGGACAGGGGGCGAAGCTAACTATGGCTACACCTTC. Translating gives CASRRTGGEANYGYTF.

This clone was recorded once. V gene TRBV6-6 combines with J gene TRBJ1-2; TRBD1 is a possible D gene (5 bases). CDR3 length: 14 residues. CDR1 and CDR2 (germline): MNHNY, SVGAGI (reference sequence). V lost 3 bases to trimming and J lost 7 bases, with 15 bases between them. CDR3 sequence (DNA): TGTGCCAGCAGTTATTCCGGGACTGACAGTGGCTACACCTTC. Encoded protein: CASSYSGTDSGYTF.

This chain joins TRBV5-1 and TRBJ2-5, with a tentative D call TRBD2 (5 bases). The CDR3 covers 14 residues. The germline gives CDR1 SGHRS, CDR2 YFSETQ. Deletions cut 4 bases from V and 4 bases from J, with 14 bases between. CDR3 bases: TGCGCCAGCAGCCGTCAACGGGGATCAGAGACCCAGTACTTC. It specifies CASSRQRGSETQYF.

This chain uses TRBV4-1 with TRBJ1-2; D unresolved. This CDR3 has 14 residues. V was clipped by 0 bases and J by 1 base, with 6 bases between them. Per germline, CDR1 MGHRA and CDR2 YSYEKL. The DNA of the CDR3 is TGCGCCAGCAGCCAAGACAGGTTTAACTATGGCTACACCTTC. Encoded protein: CASSQDRFNYGYTF.

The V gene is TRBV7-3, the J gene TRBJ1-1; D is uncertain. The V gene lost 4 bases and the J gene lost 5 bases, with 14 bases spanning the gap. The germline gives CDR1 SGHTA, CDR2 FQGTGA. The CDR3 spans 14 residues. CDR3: CASSSNAGQTEAFF. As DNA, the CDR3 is TGTGCCAGCAGCTCAAATGCAGGCCAAACTGAAGCTTTCTTT.

The CDR3 spells CASSPQGVHEQYF. CDR3 DNA: TGTGCCAGCTCACCACAGGGAGTCCACGAGCAGTACTTC. V is TRBV18 and J is TRBJ2-7, with a possible D match to TRBD2 (5 bases). CDR1 and CDR2 from the germline V gene are KGHSH and LQKENI. The CDR3 length is 13 residues. V was pared by 1 base and J by 5 bases, with 9 bases between.

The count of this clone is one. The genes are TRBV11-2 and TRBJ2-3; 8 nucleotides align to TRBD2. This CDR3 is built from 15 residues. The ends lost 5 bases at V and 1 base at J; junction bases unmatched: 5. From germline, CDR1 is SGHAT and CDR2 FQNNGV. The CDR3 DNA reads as TGTGCCAGCAGCCGTAGCGGGGCCGGCACAGATACGCAGTATTTT. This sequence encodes CASSRSGAGTDTQYF.